A single TCR beta chain is shown here with its context. The sample is drawn from a study of blood T cell repertoires in COVID-19. Study at large: The United States, Italy and Spain supplied acute and convalescent COVID-19 samples. PBMCs, B-cell-depleted T cells, or T cells were the source of the cDNA or gDNA that made up the material.

Losses at the gene ends were 1 base for V and 2 bases for J; bases not matched to a gene: 4. Germline V gives CDR1 LGHNA, CDR2 YNFKEQ. The CDR3 length is 15 residues. In the original processing: The authors estimated nucleated cell counts from reference gene primer amplification. Profiling relied on immunoSEQ multiplex PCR, and the TCRdb table lists in-frame clones only, not all of them. The DNA gave D and trimming, while V, J and clone size come from that table. The sample has 270,000 or so clones, around 89% seen once. Sequencing was carried out using peripheral blood. The clonotype was recovered from a man aged 40-55 years with acute or convalescent COVID-19. The V gene is TRBV4-2, the J gene TRBJ2-7, with 8 bases aligning to TRBD1. The CDR3 region has the DNA TGTGCCAGCAGCCAAGGGGACAGGAGGGCCTACGAGCAGTACTTC. Residues: CASSQGDRRAYEQYF.